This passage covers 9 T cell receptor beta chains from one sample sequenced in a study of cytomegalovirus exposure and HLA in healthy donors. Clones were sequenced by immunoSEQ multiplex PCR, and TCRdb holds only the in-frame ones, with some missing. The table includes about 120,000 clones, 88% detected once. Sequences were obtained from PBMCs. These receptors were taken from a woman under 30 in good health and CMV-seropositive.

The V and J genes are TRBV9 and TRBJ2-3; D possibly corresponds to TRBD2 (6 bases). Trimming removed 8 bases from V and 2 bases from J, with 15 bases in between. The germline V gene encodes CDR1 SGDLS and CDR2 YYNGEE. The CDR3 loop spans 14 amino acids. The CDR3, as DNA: TGTGCCAGTCGTCCGGGACTTGTCACAGATACGCAGTATTTT. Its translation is CASRPGLVTDTQYF. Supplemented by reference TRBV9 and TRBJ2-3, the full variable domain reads DSGVTQTPKHLITATGQRVTLRCSPRSGDLSVYWYQQSLDQGLQFLIQYYNGEERAKGNILERFSAQQFPDLHSELNLSSLELGDSALYFCASRPGLVTDTQYFGPGTRLTVL.

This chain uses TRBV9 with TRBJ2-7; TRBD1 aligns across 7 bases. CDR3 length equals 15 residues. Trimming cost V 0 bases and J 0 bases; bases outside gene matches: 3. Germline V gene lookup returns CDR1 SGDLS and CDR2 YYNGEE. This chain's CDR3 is CASSVGGTDSYEQYF. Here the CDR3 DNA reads TGTGCCAGCAGCGTAGGAGGGACAGACTCCTACGAGCAGTACTTC.

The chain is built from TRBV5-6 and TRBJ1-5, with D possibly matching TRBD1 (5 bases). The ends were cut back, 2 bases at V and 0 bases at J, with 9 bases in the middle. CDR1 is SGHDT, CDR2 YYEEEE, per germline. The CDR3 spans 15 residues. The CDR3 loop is CASSFGTYSNQPQHF. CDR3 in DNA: TGTGCCAGCAGCTTCGGGACTTATAGCAATCAGCCCCAGCATTTT.

The CDR3 region is CASSYGVAGGPNEQYF. In DNA form, the CDR3 reads TGTGCCAGCAGTTACGGGGTAGCGGGAGGGCCCAACGAGCAGTACTTC. J is TRBJ2-7 and V is TRBV6-5, with 11 bases lining up with TRBD2. CDR1 and CDR2 (germline): MNHEY, SVGAGI. The CDR3 runs 16 residues. Trimming removed 2 bases from V and 5 bases from J; junction bases left unmatched: 8.

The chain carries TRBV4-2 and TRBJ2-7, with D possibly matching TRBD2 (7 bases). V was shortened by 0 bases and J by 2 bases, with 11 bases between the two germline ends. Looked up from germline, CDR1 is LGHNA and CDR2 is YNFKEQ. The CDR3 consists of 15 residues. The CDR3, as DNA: TGTGCCAGCAGCCAAGAAAACGGGGGGCCCTACGAGCAGTACTTC. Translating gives CASSQENGGPYEQYF.

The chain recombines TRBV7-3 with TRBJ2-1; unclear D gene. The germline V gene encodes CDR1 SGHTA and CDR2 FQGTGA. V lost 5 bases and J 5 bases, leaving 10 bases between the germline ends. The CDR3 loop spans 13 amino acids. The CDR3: CASSPYINNEQFF. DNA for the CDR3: TGTGCCAGCAGCCCTTACATTAACAATGAGCAGTTCTTC.

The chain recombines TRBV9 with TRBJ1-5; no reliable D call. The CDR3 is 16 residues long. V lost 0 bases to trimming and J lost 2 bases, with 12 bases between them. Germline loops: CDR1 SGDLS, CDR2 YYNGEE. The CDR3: CASSVDGKRRNQPQHF. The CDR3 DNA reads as TGTGCCAGCAGCGTAGACGGGAAGCGGCGCAATCAGCCCCAGCATTTT.

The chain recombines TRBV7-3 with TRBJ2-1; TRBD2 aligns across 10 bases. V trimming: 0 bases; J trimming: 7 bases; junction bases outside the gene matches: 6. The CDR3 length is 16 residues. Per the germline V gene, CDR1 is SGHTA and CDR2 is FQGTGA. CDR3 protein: CASSLTSSGRRNEQFF. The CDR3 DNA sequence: TGTGCCAGCAGCTTAACATCTAGCGGGAGAAGAAATGAGCAGTTCTTC.

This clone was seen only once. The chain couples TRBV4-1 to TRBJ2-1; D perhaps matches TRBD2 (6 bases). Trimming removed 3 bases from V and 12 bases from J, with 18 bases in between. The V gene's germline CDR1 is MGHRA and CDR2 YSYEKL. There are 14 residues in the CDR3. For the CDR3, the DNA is TGCGCCAGCAGCCAGGGCGACTCTACCGGGGGGCAGTTCTTC. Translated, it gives CASSQGDSTGGQFF.